These 16 T cell receptor beta chains originate from one sample sequenced in a study of blood T cells in healthy people across ages. Through a sample-barcoded 5' primer and a J-beta primer mix, a second PCR was run for roughly 6 to 11 cycles. TCRdb ran MiXCR on the 5' RACE reads and lists one entry per CDR3 protein. The table shows approximately 800,000 distinct CDR3 sequences, with more than 45% occurring only once. Sequences were obtained from blood. Receptor source: a young man in good health.

The chain carries TRBV6-1 and TRBJ1-2; 8 positions match TRBD1. CDR1 and CDR2 (germline): MNHNS, SASEGT. J gave up 4 bases and V 1 base, and 2 bases lay outside the gene matches. The CDR3 runs to 14 residues. This CDR3 is CASSEGRGPYGYTF. CDR3 bases: TGTGCCAGCAGTGAAGGCAGGGGGCCCTATGGCTACACCTTC.

This clonotype has just one count. This chain joins TRBV2 and TRBJ2-7, with 7 bases aligning to TRBD1. V shed 6 bases, J shed 0 bases, and the junction held 8 bases outside the gene matches. The V gene's germline CDR1 is SNHLY and CDR2 FYNNEI. There are 15 residues in the CDR3. This CDR3 is CASSGTRQGSYEQYF. The DNA for the CDR3 is TGTGCCAGCAGCGGAACTAGACAGGGCTCCTACGAGCAGTACTTC.

The chain has TRBV13 and TRBJ1-2, with a tentative D call TRBD1 (6 bases). The V gene lost 3 bases and the J gene lost 4 bases, with 12 bases spanning the gap. This CDR3 has 14 residues. The germline gives CDR1 PRHDT, CDR2 FYEKMQ (reference sequence). CDR3 sequence reads: CASSLTGEPYGYTF. The CDR3 region has the DNA TGTGCCAGCAGCTTGACAGGCGAACCCTATGGCTACACCTTC.

This chain links TRBV7-6 with TRBJ2-3; perhaps TRBD2 as D (5 bases). V was trimmed by 5 bases and J by 0 bases, leaving 15 bases between them. The CDR3 sequence is 16 residues long. Germline CDR1 SGHVS, CDR2 FNYEAQ. This chain's CDR3 is CASSPSLAGSTDTQYF. In DNA form, the CDR3 reads TGTGCCAGCAGCCCCTCCTTGGCGGGTAGCACAGATACGCAGTATTTT.

V and J are TRBV7-2 and TRBJ1-2, with a tentative D call TRBD1 (5 bases). Germline-derived CDR1 and CDR2 are SGHTA and FQGNSA. This CDR3 contains 13 residues. The V end was cut by 5 bases, the J end by 4 bases, with 11 bases between. CDR3 sequence: CASSVPGAYGYTF. The CDR3 nucleotides read TGTGCCAGCAGCGTCCCCGGGGCCTATGGCTACACCTTC. Combining the CDR3 with reference TRBV7-2 and TRBJ1-2 gives the whole variable domain GAGVSQSPSNKVTEKGKDVELRCDPISGHTALYWYRQSLGQGLEFLIYFQGNSAPDKSGLPSDRFSAERTGGSVSTLTIQRTQQEDSAVYLCASSVPGAYGYTFGSGTRLTVV.

The V and J genes are TRBV20-1 and TRBJ2-5; D gene ambiguous. The CDR3 runs 12 residues. CDR1 and CDR2 (germline): DFQATT, SNEGSKA (reference sequence). V dropped 3 bases and J dropped 11 bases, with 16 bases sitting between them. CDR3 region: CSARRPPNEQYF. The CDR3 bases are TGCAGTGCTAGGCGGCCGCCCAATGAGCAGTACTTC.

The rearrangement uses TRBV21-1 and TRBJ2-3; the table assigns TRBD1, which was not confirmed against the DNA. TRBV21-1 is labeled a pseudogene. This CDR3 is 18 amino acids long. This chain's CDR3 is CASSNIPATGSSTDTQYF. Written as DNA, the CDR3 is TGTGCCAGCAGCAATATCCCTGCCACGGGATCTAGCACAGATACGCAGTATTTT.

This chain joins TRBV20-1 and TRBJ1-5; perhaps TRBD1 as D (5 bases). The CDR3 is 13 residues long. V was pared by 3 bases and J by 6 bases, with 12 bases between. Germline CDR1 DFQATT, CDR2 SNEGSKA (reference sequence). CDR3 loop: CSASEGIAQPQHF. CDR3 DNA: TGCAGTGCTAGTGAGGGGATCGCTCAGCCCCAGCATTTT.

The rearrangement joins TRBV11-2 to TRBJ2-7; possible D gene TRBD1, 6 bases. Germline CDR1 SGHAT, CDR2 FQNNGV. Trimming left V 7 bases short and J 2 bases short, with 15 bases between. The length of the CDR3 is 14 residues. Here the CDR3 DNA reads TGTGCCAGCACCACCGGGACACCAGCCTACGAGCAGTACTTC. Translation gives CASTTGTPAYEQYF.

This chain uses TRBV9 with TRBJ2-2; no clear D gene. The germline V and J ends were trimmed by 4 bases and 5 bases, with 12 bases remaining between them. The CDR3 is 14 residues long. From germline, CDR1 is SGDLS and CDR2 YYNGEE. CDR3 amino acids: CASSLTWITGELFF. As DNA, the CDR3 is TGTGCCAGCAGCTTAACTTGGATTACCGGGGAGCTGTTTTTT.

The CDR3 DNA sequence: TGCAGTGCCCCCGGAGGTCCAGGGCCTAATCAGCCCCAGCATTTT. It translates to CSAPGGPGPNQPQHF. This chain joins TRBV20-1 and TRBJ1-5, with a possible D match to TRBD1 (5 bases). Between the trimmed V and J ends, which lost 6 bases and 4 bases, there was a span of 19 bases. The CDR3 is made up of 15 amino acids. Germline CDR1 is DFQATT and CDR2 is SNEGSKA (reference sequence).

This sequence joins TRBV5-1 and TRBJ2-1; D may be TRBD2 (6 bases). Germline CDR1 SGHRS, CDR2 YFSETQ. The V end lost 0 bases, the J end lost 6 bases, and 10 bases lay between the germline ends. The CDR3 has 14 amino acids. CDR3 protein: CASSLGSEGNEQFF. CDR3 sequence (DNA): TGCGCCAGCAGCTTGGGATCGGAGGGCAATGAGCAGTTCTTC. The whole variable domain, filled in from reference TRBV5-1 and TRBJ2-1, reads KAGVTQTPRYLIKTRGQQVTLSCSPISGHRSVSWYQQTPGQGLQFLFEYFSETQRNKGNFPGRFSGRQFSNSRSEMNVSTLELGDSALYLCASSLGSEGNEQFFGPGTRLTVL.

This chain connects TRBV10-3 to TRBJ2-3, with 7 bases identical to TRBD2. V trimming: 2 bases; J trimming: 0 bases; junction bases outside the gene matches: 2. This CDR3 has 15 residues. CDR1 is ENHRY, CDR2 SYGVKD, per germline. The chain's CDR3 is CAISETSESTDTQYF. CDR3 bases: TGTGCCATCAGTGAGACTAGCGAAAGCACAGATACGCAGTATTTT.

The CDR3, as DNA: TGTGCCAGCAGCAATAGCGGGGGGATCAACACAGATACGCAGTATTTT. Residues: CASSNSGGINTDTQYF. The chain combines TRBV12-3 or TRBV12-4 with TRBJ2-3; 10 nucleotides match TRBD2. V lost 6 bases, J lost 2 bases, and 8 bases stayed unmatched. The CDR3 runs to 16 residues.

The gene calls are TRBV20-1 and TRBJ1-2; D possibly corresponds to TRBD1 (5 bases). The germline V and J ends were trimmed by 1 base and 4 bases, with 13 bases remaining between them. There are 14 residues in the CDR3. CDR1 is DFQATT and CDR2 is SNEGSKA in the germline V gene (reference sequence). This chain's CDR3 is CSARVEGFGYGYTF. As DNA, the CDR3 is TGCAGTGCTAGAGTCGAGGGGTTCGGCTATGGCTACACCTTC.

The table lists this clonotype with a count of one. The V and J genes are TRBV20-1 and TRBJ1-5; TRBD1 might be the D (5 bases). Trimming removed 3 bases at V and 3 bases at J, with 9 bases between. The CDR3 runs to 13 residues. Germline CDR1 and CDR2: DFQATT and SNEGSKA (reference sequence). The CDR3 loop is CSARAGTNQPQHF. The CDR3 coding sequence is TGCAGTGCTAGGGCCGGGACCAATCAGCCCCAGCATTTT.